This T cell receptor beta chain was identified in a study of T cells after yellow fever vaccination (dated by TCRdb to between 2019 and 2020). In terms of the full investigation: The SMART-Seq v4 Ultra Low Input RNA kit was used to prepare libraries from fractions with low cell numbers. To follow T-cell clones before and after primary and booster YFV17D yellow fever vaccination, bulk TCR alpha and beta repertoires were sequenced over time. Two healthy male donors, one aged 18 to 30 and one aged 30 to 40 years, made up the cohort. Bulk PBMC replicates and cell subsets were isolated from blood drawn at multiple timepoints before and after both primary and secondary immunization.

This clonotype occurred a few times. No cognate antigen has been identified for it. No qualities accompany the bases; no much larger clone lies one base away. Overall results and qualifications from the work: The study included only two donors, which limits how far the findings can be generalized. The secondary T-cell response was found to be weaker but faster than the primary response, with a peak reached on day 5 rather than on day 15. A small share of clonotypes was detected in both CD4 and CD8 compartments, with the overlap likely arising from convergent recombination. FACS-sorted repertoires could contain abundant contaminating clonotypes from the bulk population, so computational filtering was required. After the booster, most of the clones that had expanded following primary vaccination were detected again (almost 98% of CD4 and 80% to 90% of CD8), which suggests that memory was broadly maintained.

V loses 8 bases of germline sequence and J loses 5 bases, and the interval between the two ends is 15 bases. CDR1 and CDR2, per the germline V gene (reference sequence), are MNHEY and SMNVEV. The CDR3, cysteine through phenylalanine, is 14 amino acids long. Solely the CDR3 DNA is kept, with 42 bases framed from the first base. TCR cDNA was synthesized by 5'RACE template switching, which introduced a universal primer site and unique molecular identifiers. cDNA synthesis was primed from both the TCR alpha and TCR beta constant segments. Library amplification used two PCR steps, and the second PCR step added sample barcodes and sequencing adapters. Sequencing of libraries was performed on Illumina HiSeq 2500 (2x100 bp) or NovaSeq (2x150 bp). In the authors' own workflow: Demultiplexing of reads and collapsing into UMI consensus sequences were performed with MIGEC, and V(D)J alignment was carried out with MiXCR. Using edgeR on replicate PBMC samples, clonotypes were called vaccine-responding if FDR was below 0.01 and the log2 fold change was above 5 up to day 15. Each bulk clonotype was labeled CD4 or CD8 based on which sequenced repertoire, CD4 or CD8, contained the clonotype at higher abundance. The public reads were reprocessed in TCRdb via fastp at Q25 and MiXCR, keeping in-frame beta chains. Every distinct CDR3 protein forms one entry, paired with its most common genes and DNA. TCRdb's processing, not the authors' own work, is the source of the V and J calls. The sample includes fewer than 150,000 distinct CDR3 sequences, with 5.5% to 8% observed a single time. The ten top clones hold roughly 2.5% of the sample.

Interpreted using the paper, the treatment or condition label stands for: live attenuated yellow fever vaccine strain. PBMCs were isolated from peripheral blood using a standard Ficoll-Paque protocol. Dynabeads CD4 and CD8 positive selection kits were used to isolate CD4 and CD8 T-cell fractions. TriZol was used to extract RNA from bulk PBMCs, CD4 and CD8 fractions, and dextramer-positive and dextramer-negative fractions. This specimen was CD4+ T cells sorted from PBMCs, taken approximately 47 days after the first yellow fever vaccination. The chain uses TRBV27 and TRBJ2-2, with TRBD1 perhaps the D gene, on 6 matching bases. This receptor was taken from a man aged 18 to 30 who received the YFV17D yellow fever vaccine. The sequenced DNA is TGTGCCAGCGCCCCCGAGGGGGTAACCGGGGAGCTGTTTTTT. Translated, this is CASAPEGVTGELFF.